These 21 T cell receptor beta chains were sequenced from one sample in a study of glioma-infiltrating T cells after dendritic cell vaccination. Sequenced by immunoSEQ multiplex PCR; TCRdb stores in-frame clones only, minus some. The sample lists about 21,000 clones; around 79% were seen once. The specimen comprised blood, sampled before dendritic cell vaccination. All receptors come from a human donor with glioblastoma.

The rearrangement joins TRBV29-1 to TRBJ1-3; D possibly corresponds to TRBD1 (6 bases). The germline V gene has CDR1 SQVTM and CDR2 ANQGSEA. The CDR3 sequence is 12 residues long. Trimming left V 4 bases short and J 3 bases short, with 7 bases between. As DNA, the CDR3 is TGCAGCGTTGTGACAGGTGGAAACACCATATATTTT. It translates to CSVVTGGNTIYF.

This clone was counted only a few times. DNA of the CDR3: TGTGCCAGCAGCGGGTTACGGGCACAGGGTCTGAGACGGGATTCACCCCTCCACTTT. It is translated as CASSGLRAQGLRRDSPLHF. This chain joins TRBV11-2 and TRBJ1-6, with D possibly TRBD1 on 6 matching bases. Trimming removed 5 bases at V and 8 bases at J, with 28 bases between. Germline-derived CDR1 and CDR2 are SGHAT and FQNNGV. The CDR3 covers 19 residues. Based on the CDR3 plus reference TRBV11-2 and TRBJ1-6, the full variable domain is EAGVAQSPRYKIIEKRQSVAFWCNPISGHATLYWYQQILGQGPKLLIQFQNNGVVDDSQLPKDRFSAERLKGVDSTLKIQPAKLEDSAVYLCASSGLRAQGLRRDSPLHFGNGTRLTVT.

This clone was counted between two and nine times. The genes are TRBV2 and TRBJ2-3; TRBD2 agrees at 9 bases. Germline CDR1 SNHLY, CDR2 FYNNEI. The CDR3 sequence is 15 residues long. Unmatched junction bases numbered 4, after V lost 6 bases and J lost 0 bases. The CDR3, as DNA: TGTGCCAGCAGGAGAACTAGCGGGAGCACAGATACGCAGTATTTT. This translates into CASRRTSGSTDTQYF.

CDR3 loop: CASSLSEGRNTIYF. The CDR3 DNA is TGTGCCAGCAGCTTGTCGGAGGGGCGAAACACCATATATTTT. This chain uses TRBV7-2 with TRBJ1-3, with a weak D call TRBD1 (5 bases). The CDR3 consists of 14 residues. V lost 3 bases and J 5 bases, leaving 11 bases between the germline ends. In germline, CDR1 is SGHTA, CDR2 FQGNSA.

V and J are TRBV5-1 and TRBJ2-1; D is unresolved. This CDR3 has 20 residues. V lost 4 bases, J lost 9 bases, and 35 bases lay in between. Germline V gene data show CDR1 as SGHRS and CDR2 as YFSETQ. The CDR3 region has the DNA TGCGCCAGCAGCCCCTCGGAAGGTTCCCGAGGTTTGGCCCTTAAAGGTGAGCAGTTCTTC. This codes for CASSPSEGSRGLALKGEQFF.

V gene TRBV6-6 combines with J gene TRBJ1-2, with 8 bases aligning to TRBD1. In germline, CDR1 is MNHNY, CDR2 SVGAGI (reference sequence). The CDR3 is 14 residues long. The V segment lost 0 bases and the J segment 7 bases; nucleotides outside the gene matches: 4. The CDR3 DNA follows: TGTGCCAGCAGTTACTCTGGGACAGGAATTGGCTACACCTTC. Translation: CASSYSGTGIGYTF.

The gene calls are TRBV23-1 and TRBJ2-5, with D maybe TRBD2 (6 bases). TRBV23-1 is annotated as an ORF whose role is uncertain. V was shortened by 0 bases and J by 5 bases, with 13 bases between the two germline ends. The CDR3 runs 15 residues. In DNA form, the CDR3 reads TGCGCCAGCAGTCAATCGGTCCGGGGGTGGGAGACCCAGTACTTC. Translated, it gives CASSQSVRGWETQYF.

This rearrangement joins TRBV30 to TRBJ1-4; a weak D match, TRBD1 (6 bases). Germline V gene data show CDR1 as GTSNPN and CDR2 as SVGIG (reference sequence). This CDR3 is built from 13 residues. Trimming removed 7 bases from V and 6 bases from J, with 15 bases in between. The CDR3 protein is CALQQGFDEKLFF. CDR3 DNA: TGTGCCTTACAACAGGGTTTCGATGAAAAACTGTTTTTT.

The rearrangement links TRBV27 to TRBJ2-1; 9 bases are shared with TRBD2. The CDR3 is 15 residues long. Trimming removed 3 bases from V and 6 bases from J; junction bases left unmatched: 6. From germline, CDR1 is MNHEY and CDR2 SMNVEV (reference sequence). The chain's CDR3 is CASSFGSGRVNEQFF. CDR3 sequence (DNA): TGTGCCAGCAGTTTTGGTAGCGGGAGAGTCAATGAGCAGTTCTTC.

V is TRBV6-6 and J is TRBJ2-3; 10 nucleotides align to TRBD2. The ends lost 4 bases at V and 1 base at J; junction bases unmatched: 2. Germline-derived CDR1 and CDR2 are MNHNY and SVGAGI (reference sequence). This CDR3 contains 15 residues. CDR3 nucleotide sequence: TGTGCCAGCAGTTTAGGGACTAGCGGCACAGATACGCAGTATTTT. Residues: CASSLGTSGTDTQYF.

The chain links TRBV19 to TRBJ2-7; weak D call: TRBD1 (6 bases). The germline V gene encodes CDR1 LNHDA and CDR2 SQIVND (reference sequence). V lost 0 bases and J 0 bases, leaving 9 bases between the germline ends. This CDR3 contains 15 residues. The CDR3 DNA follows: TGTGCCAGTAGTATAGATCACAGGGACTCCTACGAGCAGTACTTC. Encoded protein: CASSIDHRDSYEQYF.

The V call is TRBV6-1, the J call TRBJ2-2, with D unclear. V shed 5 bases and J shed 4 bases, with 8 bases lying between them. This CDR3 comprises 13 residues. Looked up from germline, CDR1 is MNHNS and CDR2 is SASEGT. The CDR3 DNA sequence: TGTGCCAGCAGTTTACCGGGCACCGGGGAGCTGTTTTTT. Protein sequence: CASSLPGTGELFF.

The chain combines TRBV5-5 with TRBJ1-2, with 10 bases matching TRBD1. Germline CDR1 reads SGHKS; CDR2 reads YYEKEE (reference sequence). The CDR3 covers 14 residues. J lost 8 bases, V lost 1 base, and 5 bases had no gene match. CDR3 region: CASSLRDRGGGYTF. The DNA of the CDR3 is TGTGCCAGCAGCTTGAGGGACAGGGGAGGAGGCTACACCTTC.

This chain joins TRBV10-3 and TRBJ2-7, with D possibly matching TRBD2 (5 bases). Germline assignment: CDR1 ENHRY and CDR2 SYGVKD. This CDR3 has 13 amino acids. Trimming cost V 10 bases and J 2 bases, with 15 bases left between them. The CDR3 nucleotides are TGTGCCAGTTCGGTCGAGGAGGCCTACGAGCAGTACTTC. Protein: CASSVEEAYEQYF.

The chain links TRBV19 to TRBJ2-5; TRBD1 agrees at 9 bases. With 3 bases clipped from V and 5 bases from J, the junction kept 10 bases outside the gene matches. Germline lookup yields CDR1 LNHDA and CDR2 SQIVND (reference sequence). CDR3 size: 16 residues. CDR3 nucleotides: TGTGCCAGTAGTATGGGGGACAGGGCCCGAAAGGAGACCCAGTACTTC. Its translation: CASSMGDRARKETQYF.

The V gene is TRBV15, the J gene TRBJ1-1; D uncertain. The germline V gene encodes CDR1 LNHNV and CDR2 YYDKDF (reference sequence). The CDR3 has 14 amino acids. Trimming shortened V by 0 bases and J by 1 base, and 6 bases separated the two germline ends. The CDR3 is CATSREARNTEAFF. CDR3 DNA sequence: TGTGCCACCAGCAGAGAAGCCCGGAACACTGAAGCTTTCTTT.

V usage is TRBV11-2 and J usage is TRBJ2-1, with 11 bases aligning to TRBD2. Trimming cost V 1 base and J 4 bases; bases outside gene matches: 9. Per the germline V gene, CDR1 is SGHAT and CDR2 is FQNNGV. The CDR3 covers 18 residues. The CDR3 sequence is CASSLAGATSGDYNEQFF. CDR3 nucleotide sequence: TGTGCCAGCAGCTTAGCGGGCGCGACTAGCGGGGATTACAATGAGCAGTTCTTC.

In its sample, this clone was seen once. The rearrangement joins TRBV27 to TRBJ1-1, with D possibly matching TRBD1 (5 bases). The CDR3 runs to 12 residues. V was clipped by 5 bases and J by 9 bases, with 13 bases between them. The germline CDR1 and CDR2 sequences are MNHEY and SMNVEV (reference sequence). CDR3 bases: TGTGCCAGCAGTACAACAGGCACCAAAGCTTTCTTT. It translates to CASSTTGTKAFF.

The rearrangement links TRBV4-2 to TRBJ1-5, with 8 bases aligning to TRBD1. V was clipped by 0 bases and J by 7 bases; unmatched bases: 11. Germline V gene lookup returns CDR1 LGHNA and CDR2 YNFKEQ. There are 17 residues in the CDR3. The CDR3 sequence: CASSQEPRTGSGQPQHF. As DNA, the CDR3 is TGTGCCAGCAGCCAAGAACCCAGGACAGGGTCAGGCCAGCCCCAGCATTTT.

The chain links TRBV7-3 to TRBJ2-5, with TRBD1 matching over 7 bases. The CDR3 totals 15 residues. The V gene's germline CDR1 is SGHTA and CDR2 FQGTGA. V lost 5 bases and J lost 3; bases outside the gene matches: 9. CDR3 residues: CASSMTGTAKETQYF. The CDR3 nucleotides read TGTGCCAGCAGCATGACCGGGACAGCCAAAGAGACCCAGTACTTC.

In this sample, this clone turned up once. The chain links TRBV11-2 to TRBJ2-1; D perhaps matches TRBD2 (6 bases). Looked up from germline, CDR1 is SGHAT and CDR2 is FQNNGV. V lost 3 bases, J lost 8 bases, and 11 bases lay in between. CDR3 length equals 13 residues. The CDR3 protein is CASSLVGGHEQFF. The CDR3 coding sequence is TGTGCCAGCAGCTTGGTGGGGGGACATGAGCAGTTCTTC.